This is a list of T cell receptor beta chains from one sample in a study of blood T cells in healthy people across ages. MiXCR was run by TCRdb on the 5' RACE reads, yielding one entry per CDR3 protein. The repertoire holds roughly 1,500,000 distinct CDR3 sequences, about 32% seen once, with approximately 10% in the top ten. The sample consisted of blood. All receptors come from a woman between 25 and 40 years old in good health. Both conserved end residues are part of each CDR3. A D gene is named only where the DNA matches it firmly. The size entry is marked missing in some rows and otherwise reads once, few, many or a size class.

v_call: TRBV6-6; d_call: TRBD2; j_call: TRBJ2-7; clone_size: .; cdr3_length: 16; cdr3_nt: TGTGCCAGCACCGCGGGACTAGCGGGGGGGTTCTACGAGCAGTACTTC; cdr3_aa: CASTAGLAGGFYEQYF
v_call: TRBV30; d_call: .; j_call: TRBJ2-2; clone_size: .; cdr3_length: 12; cdr3_nt: TGTGCCTGGACCCAAGGATCCGGGGAGCTGTTTTTT; cdr3_aa: CAWTQGSGELFF
v_call: TRBV20-1; d_call: TRBD2; j_call: TRBJ2-5; clone_size: .; cdr3_length: 13; cdr3_nt: TGCAGTGCTAGTGTCGGGACTAGAGGGACCCAGTACTTC; cdr3_aa: CSASVGTRGTQYF
v_call: TRBV20-1; d_call: .; j_call: TRBJ2-5; clone_size: .; cdr3_length: 15; cdr3_nt: TGCAGTGCTCCGCTGTCCTGGCATTTAAAAGAGACCCAGTACTTC; cdr3_aa: CSAPLSWHLKETQYF
v_call: TRBV3-1; d_call: .; j_call: TRBJ2-7; clone_size: few; cdr3_length: 14; cdr3_nt: TGTGCCAGCAGCTATAAGTCCCGGCTCTACGAGCAGTACTTC; cdr3_aa: CASSYKSRLYEQYF
v_call: TRBV10-3; d_call: .; j_call: TRBJ1-2; clone_size: .; cdr3_length: 14; cdr3_nt: TGTGCCATCAGTAAGCCCACCGAGCACTATGGCTACACCTTC; cdr3_aa: CAISKPTEHYGYTF
v_call: TRBV20-1; d_call: TRBD2; j_call: TRBJ2-7; clone_size: few; cdr3_length: 16; cdr3_nt: TGCAGTGCTCAGCAAACGGGACTAGACAAACCATACGAGCAGTACTTC; cdr3_aa: CSAQQTGLDKPYEQYF
v_call: TRBV11-2; d_call: TRBD2; j_call: TRBJ2-1; clone_size: .; cdr3_length: 17; cdr3_nt: TGTGCCAGCAGCTTAGGGACTAGCGGGAGGCGGCCCCGTGAGCAGTTCTTC; cdr3_aa: CASSLGTSGRRPREQFF
v_call: TRBV4-1; d_call: TRBD2; j_call: TRBJ2-1; clone_size: .; cdr3_length: 16; cdr3_nt: TGCGCCAGCAGCCAAATAACTAGCGGGGGGGCTAATGAGCAGTTCTTC; cdr3_aa: CASSQITSGGANEQFF
v_call: TRBV20-1; d_call: TRBD1; j_call: TRBJ1-5; clone_size: .; cdr3_length: 15; cdr3_nt: TGCAGTGCTAGAGAGACAGGGAAAAGCAATCAGCCCCAGCATTTT; cdr3_aa: CSARETGKSNQPQHF
v_call: TRBV12-3/TRBV12-4; d_call: .; j_call: TRBJ2-7; clone_size: .; cdr3_length: 12; cdr3_nt: TGTGCCAGCAGTTCCGAACGAGCGAACCAGTACTTC; cdr3_aa: CASSSERANQYF
v_call: TRBV11-2; d_call: .; j_call: TRBJ2-3; clone_size: .; cdr3_length: 16; cdr3_nt: TGTGCCAGCAGAACTTTCCCGGGACAACTGACAGATACGCAGTATTTT; cdr3_aa: CASRTFPGQLTDTQYF
v_call: TRBV4-1; d_call: .; j_call: TRBJ2-7; clone_size: .; cdr3_length: 16; cdr3_nt: TGCGCCAGCAGCCAACCTCCAGGAGGGAACTCCTACGAGCAGTACTTC; cdr3_aa: CASSQPPGGNSYEQYF
v_call: TRBV6-5; d_call: .; j_call: TRBJ2-1; clone_size: .; cdr3_length: 11; cdr3_nt: TGTGCCAGCAGTTACGGGGGATGGCAGTTCTTC; cdr3_aa: CASSYGGWQFF
v_call: TRBV6-8; d_call: .; j_call: TRBJ1-2; clone_size: .; cdr3_length: 14; cdr3_nt: TGTGCCAGCAGTTACCAGACAGGAGGGGATGGCTACACCTTC; cdr3_aa: CASSYQTGGDGYTF
v_call: TRBV19; d_call: .; j_call: TRBJ2-3; clone_size: .; cdr3_length: 15; cdr3_nt: TGTGCCAGTACCCTCGGCGGGACCAACCCAGATACGCAGTATTTT; cdr3_aa: CASTLGGTNPDTQYF
v_call: TRBV4-2; d_call: .; j_call: TRBJ2-5; clone_size: .; cdr3_length: 15; cdr3_nt: TGTGCCGGCAGCCAAGTTTTGGACGGTCAAGAGACCCAGTACTTC; cdr3_aa: CAGSQVLDGQETQYF
v_call: TRBV5-1; d_call: .; j_call: TRBJ2-1; clone_size: many; cdr3_length: 15; cdr3_nt: TGCGCCAGCAGTCAGGAGGTCAACTCCTACAATGAGCAGTTCTTC; cdr3_aa: CASSQEVNSYNEQFF
v_call: TRBV10-3; d_call: .; j_call: TRBJ2-7; clone_size: many; cdr3_length: 12; cdr3_nt: TGTGCCATCGGCGGGACACCAGGGGGGCAGTACTTC; cdr3_aa: CAIGGTPGGQYF
v_call: TRBV30; d_call: .; j_call: TRBJ2-1; clone_size: .; cdr3_length: 14; cdr3_nt: TGTGCCTGGAGTCTCACGACGGGTTACAATGAGCAGTTCTTC; cdr3_aa: CAWSLTTGYNEQFF
v_call: TRBV2; d_call: .; j_call: TRBJ2-1; clone_size: .; cdr3_length: 14; cdr3_nt: TGTGCCACCAGCAGAGGGGGGACTACCCAAGAGCAGTTCTTC; cdr3_aa: CATSRGGTTQEQFF
v_call: TRBV20-1; d_call: .; j_call: TRBJ2-1; clone_size: once; cdr3_length: 12; cdr3_nt: TGCAGTGCACCGGTACCTGGCAATGAGCGGTTCTTC; cdr3_aa: CSAPVPGNERFF
v_call: TRBV5-4; d_call: .; j_call: TRBJ2-6; clone_size: .; cdr3_length: 15; cdr3_nt: TGTGCCAGCACCATCAACGGGGCTGGGGCCAACGTCCTGACTTTC; cdr3_aa: CASTINGAGANVLTF
v_call: TRBV10-3; d_call: TRBD1; j_call: TRBJ1-5; clone_size: few; cdr3_length: 14; cdr3_nt: TGTGCCATCAGTGAGTCCGGACAGGCACGGCCCCAGCATTTT; cdr3_aa: CAISESGQARPQHF
v_call: TRBV3-1; d_call: .; j_call: TRBJ1-2; clone_size: few; cdr3_length: 16; cdr3_nt: TGTGCCAGCAGCCAAGATATCCACAGGGATCTCTATGGCTACACCTTC; cdr3_aa: CASSQDIHRDLYGYTF
v_call: TRBV4-2; d_call: .; j_call: TRBJ2-7; clone_size: .; cdr3_length: 16; cdr3_nt: TGTGCCAGCAGCCAAGATCTTGGGGGATACTCCTACGAGCAGTACTTC; cdr3_aa: CASSQDLGGYSYEQYF
v_call: TRBV18; d_call: .; j_call: TRBJ2-5; clone_size: few; cdr3_length: 14; cdr3_nt: TGTGCCAGCTCACCACAGGTCCACCAAGAGACCCAGTACTTC; cdr3_aa: CASSPQVHQETQYF
v_call: TRBV7-2; d_call: TRBD1; j_call: TRBJ2-7; clone_size: .; cdr3_length: 15; cdr3_nt: TGTGCCAGCAGCTTAGATGGGACAGAAGTCTACGAGCAGTACTTC; cdr3_aa: CASSLDGTEVYEQYF
v_call: TRBV28; d_call: TRBD2; j_call: TRBJ2-1; clone_size: few; cdr3_length: 15; cdr3_nt: TGTGCCAGCAGTCCCGGGGGGGGAAGGTTCAATGAGCAGTTCTTC; cdr3_aa: CASSPGGGRFNEQFF
v_call: TRBV18; d_call: TRBD2; j_call: TRBJ2-3; clone_size: .; cdr3_length: 13; cdr3_nt: TGCGCCAGCTTAGCGGGACTCACAGATACGCAGTATTTT; cdr3_aa: CASLAGLTDTQYF
v_call: TRBV28; d_call: .; j_call: TRBJ2-5; clone_size: .; cdr3_length: 14; cdr3_nt: TGTGCCAGCAAGAGGGACATTGGCGATGAGACCCAGTACTTC; cdr3_aa: CASKRDIGDETQYF
v_call: TRBV3-1; d_call: .; j_call: TRBJ1-2; clone_size: .; cdr3_length: 15; cdr3_nt: TGTGCCAGCAGCCATGGGACCGGGGGTGGCTATGGCTACACCTTC; cdr3_aa: CASSHGTGGGYGYTF
v_call: TRBV9; d_call: .; j_call: TRBJ1-1; clone_size: .; cdr3_length: 14; cdr3_nt: TGTGCCAGCAGCCCCCTTATGGGGGACACTGAAGCTTTCTTT; cdr3_aa: CASSPLMGDTEAFF
v_call: TRBV20-1; d_call: TRBD2; j_call: TRBJ2-7; clone_size: .; cdr3_length: 14; cdr3_nt: TGCAGTGCTGCTAAAGGACTAGCTAAGAACGAGCAGTACTTC; cdr3_aa: CSAAKGLAKNEQYF
v_call: TRBV7-8; d_call: .; j_call: TRBJ2-3; clone_size: few; cdr3_length: 17; cdr3_nt: TGTGCCAGCAGCTTAGCTGTGGGATCCCCTAGCACAGATACGCAGTATTTT; cdr3_aa: CASSLAVGSPSTDTQYF
v_call: TRBV20-1; d_call: .; j_call: TRBJ2-1; clone_size: .; cdr3_length: 12; cdr3_nt: TGCAGTGTGGGGACTGAGGCGCCTGAGCAGTTCTTC; cdr3_aa: CSVGTEAPEQFF
v_call: TRBV4-1; d_call: .; j_call: TRBJ1-2; clone_size: many; cdr3_length: 13; cdr3_nt: TGCGCCAGCAGCCAAGATATGGGCTATGGCTACACCTTC; cdr3_aa: CASSQDMGYGYTF
v_call: TRBV18; d_call: .; j_call: TRBJ2-1; clone_size: many; cdr3_length: 12; cdr3_nt: TGTGCCAGCTCATCTCGACACCTTGAGCAGTTCTTC; cdr3_aa: CASSSRHLEQFF
v_call: TRBV4-1; d_call: .; j_call: TRBJ1-4; clone_size: few; cdr3_length: 16; cdr3_nt: TGCGCCAGCAGCCCTTACGGTGCCGTCGGTAATGAAAAACTGTTTTTT; cdr3_aa: CASSPYGAVGNEKLFF
v_call: TRBV20-1; d_call: TRBD2; j_call: TRBJ2-7; clone_size: many; cdr3_length: 13; cdr3_nt: TGCAGTGCTAGAGGCGGGAGGGCCGGTGAGCAGTACTTC; cdr3_aa: CSARGGRAGEQYF
v_call: TRBV20-1; d_call: .; j_call: TRBJ1-2; clone_size: .; cdr3_length: 12; cdr3_nt: TGCAGTGCTGATCGAGACGGGGTTGGCTACACCTTC; cdr3_aa: CSADRDGVGYTF
v_call: TRBV7-3; d_call: .; j_call: TRBJ2-2; clone_size: .; cdr3_length: 17; cdr3_nt: TGTGCCAGCAGCCCCAGAGTTTCAGGACAAAACACCGGGGAGCTGTTTTTT; cdr3_aa: CASSPRVSGQNTGELFF
v_call: TRBV15; d_call: .; j_call: TRBJ2-5; clone_size: .; cdr3_length: 15; cdr3_nt: TGTGCCACCAGCAGAGATCGGACCAACCAAGAGACCCAGTACTTC; cdr3_aa: CATSRDRTNQETQYF
v_call: TRBV7-9; d_call: TRBD2; j_call: TRBJ2-1; clone_size: .; cdr3_length: 16; cdr3_nt: TGTGCCAGCAGATCGACTAGCGGCCACTCCTACAATGAGCAGTTCTTC; cdr3_aa: CASRSTSGHSYNEQFF
v_call: TRBV27; d_call: .; j_call: TRBJ1-6; clone_size: once; cdr3_length: 14; cdr3_nt: TGTGCCAGCAGACTGACTGCCATGAATTCACCCCTCCACTTT; cdr3_aa: CASRLTAMNSPLHF
v_call: TRBV7-9; d_call: .; j_call: TRBJ1-2; clone_size: few; cdr3_length: 12; cdr3_nt: TGTGCCAGCAGCTGGGATGAGGTGGGCTACACCTTC; cdr3_aa: CASSWDEVGYTF